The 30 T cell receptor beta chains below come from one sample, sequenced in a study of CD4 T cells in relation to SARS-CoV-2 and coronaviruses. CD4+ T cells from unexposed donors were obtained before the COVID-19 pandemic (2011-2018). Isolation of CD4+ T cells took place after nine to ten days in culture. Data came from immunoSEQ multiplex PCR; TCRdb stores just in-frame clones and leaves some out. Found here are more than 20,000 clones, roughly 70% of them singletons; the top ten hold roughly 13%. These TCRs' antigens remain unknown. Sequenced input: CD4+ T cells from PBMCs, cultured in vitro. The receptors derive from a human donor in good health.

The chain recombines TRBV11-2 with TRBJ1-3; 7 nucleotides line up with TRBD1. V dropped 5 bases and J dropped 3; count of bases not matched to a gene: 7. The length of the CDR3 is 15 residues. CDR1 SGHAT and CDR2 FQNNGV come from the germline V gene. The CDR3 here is CASSLQGGFGNTIYF. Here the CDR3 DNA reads TGTGCCAGCAGCCTCCAGGGGGGATTTGGAAACACCATATATTTT. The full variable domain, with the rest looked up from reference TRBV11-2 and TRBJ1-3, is EAGVAQSPRYKIIEKRQSVAFWCNPISGHATLYWYQQILGQGPKLLIQFQNNGVVDDSQLPKDRFSAERLKGVDSTLKIQPAKLEDSAVYLCASSLQGGFGNTIYFGEGSWLTVV.

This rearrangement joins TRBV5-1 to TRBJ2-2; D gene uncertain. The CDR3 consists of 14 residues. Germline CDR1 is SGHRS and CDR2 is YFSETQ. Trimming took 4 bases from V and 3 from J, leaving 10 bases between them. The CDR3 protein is CASSLRVDTGELFF. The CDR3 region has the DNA TGCGCCAGCAGCCTTAGGGTCGACACCGGGGAGCTGTTTTTT.

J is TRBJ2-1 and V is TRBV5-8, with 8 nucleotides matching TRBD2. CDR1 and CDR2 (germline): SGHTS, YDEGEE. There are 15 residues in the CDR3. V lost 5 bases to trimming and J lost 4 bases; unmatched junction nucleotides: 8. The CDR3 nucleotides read TGTGCCAGCAGTGGTGGGCCTAGCGGGTACAATGAGCAGTTCTTC. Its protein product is CASSGGPSGYNEQFF.

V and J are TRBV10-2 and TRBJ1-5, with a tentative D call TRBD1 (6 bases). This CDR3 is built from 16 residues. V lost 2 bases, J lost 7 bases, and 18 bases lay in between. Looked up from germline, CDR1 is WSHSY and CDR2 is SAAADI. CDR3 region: CASSETHGGLKQPQHF. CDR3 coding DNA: TGCGCCAGCAGTGAGACGCACGGGGGGCTGAAACAGCCCCAGCATTTT.

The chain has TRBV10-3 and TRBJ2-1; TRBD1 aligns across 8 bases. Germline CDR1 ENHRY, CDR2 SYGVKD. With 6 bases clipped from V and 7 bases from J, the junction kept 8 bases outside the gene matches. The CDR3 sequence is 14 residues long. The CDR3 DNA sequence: TGTGCCATCAGAGCGGACAGGGCAAGGAATGAGCAGTTCTTC. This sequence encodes CAIRADRARNEQFF.

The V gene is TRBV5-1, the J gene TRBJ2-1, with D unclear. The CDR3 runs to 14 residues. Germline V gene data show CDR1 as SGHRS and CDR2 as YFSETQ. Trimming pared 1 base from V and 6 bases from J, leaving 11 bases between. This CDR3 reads CASSLSSSSNEQFF. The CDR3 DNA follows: TGCGCCAGCAGCTTGTCGTCGTCCAGCAATGAGCAGTTCTTC. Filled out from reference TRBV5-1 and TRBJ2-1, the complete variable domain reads KAGVTQTPRYLIKTRGQQVTLSCSPISGHRSVSWYQQTPGQGLQFLFEYFSETQRNKGNFPGRFSGRQFSNSRSEMNVSTLELGDSALYLCASSLSSSSNEQFFGPGTRLTVL.

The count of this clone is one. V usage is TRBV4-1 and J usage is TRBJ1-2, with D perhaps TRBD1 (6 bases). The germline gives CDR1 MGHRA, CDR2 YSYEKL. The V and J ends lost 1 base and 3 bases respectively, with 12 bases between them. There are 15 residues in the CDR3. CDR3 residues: CASSQGRQVDYGYTF. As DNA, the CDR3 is TGCGCCAGCAGCCAAGGCCGACAGGTCGACTATGGCTACACCTTC.

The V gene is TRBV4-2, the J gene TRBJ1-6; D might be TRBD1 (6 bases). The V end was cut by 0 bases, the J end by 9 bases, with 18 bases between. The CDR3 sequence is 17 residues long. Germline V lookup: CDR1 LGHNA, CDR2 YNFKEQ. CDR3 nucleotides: TGTGCCAGCAGCCAAGATTTGGTCTCACAGGGTGGTTCACCCCTCCACTTT. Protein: CASSQDLVSQGGSPLHF.

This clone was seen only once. The CDR3 here is CASSLGGRGWGYTF. CDR3 bases: TGTGCCAGCAGCTTGGGTGGAAGGGGCTGGGGCTACACCTTC. The chain joins TRBV5-6 to TRBJ1-2; D may be TRBD1 (5 bases). V shed 0 bases and J shed 8 bases, with 14 bases lying between them. CDR1 is SGHDT, CDR2 YYEEEE, per germline. The CDR3 covers 14 residues.

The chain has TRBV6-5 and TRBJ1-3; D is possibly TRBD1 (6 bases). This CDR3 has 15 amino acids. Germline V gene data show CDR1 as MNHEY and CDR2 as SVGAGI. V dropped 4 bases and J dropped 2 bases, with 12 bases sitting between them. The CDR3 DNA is TGTGCCAGCAGTTCCCAGGCAGGGGCTGGAAACACCATATATTTT. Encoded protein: CASSSQAGAGNTIYF.

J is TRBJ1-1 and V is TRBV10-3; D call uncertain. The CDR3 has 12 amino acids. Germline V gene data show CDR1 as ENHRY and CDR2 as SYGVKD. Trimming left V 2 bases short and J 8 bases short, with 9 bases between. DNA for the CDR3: TGTGCCATCAGTGAGCAGCGAGCAGAAGCTTTCTTT. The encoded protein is CAISEQRAEAFF.

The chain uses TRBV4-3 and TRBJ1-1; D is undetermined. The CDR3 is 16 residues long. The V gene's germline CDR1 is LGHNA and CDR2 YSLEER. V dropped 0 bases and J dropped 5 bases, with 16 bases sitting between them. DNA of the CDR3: TGCGCCAGCAGCCAAGATAGGAACCAACTTGGGACTGAAGCTTTCTTT. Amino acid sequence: CASSQDRNQLGTEAFF.

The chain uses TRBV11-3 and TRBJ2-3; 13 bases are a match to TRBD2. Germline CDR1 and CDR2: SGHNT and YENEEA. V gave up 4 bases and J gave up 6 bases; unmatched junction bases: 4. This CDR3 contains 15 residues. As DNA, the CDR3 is TGTGCCAGCAGCTCGACTAGCGGGAGGACCGATACGCAGTATTTT. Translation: CASSSTSGRTDTQYF.

The CDR3 DNA reads as TGTGCCAGCAGTTACGCAGGGGGCGGTCACGAGCAGTACTTC. Protein product: CASSYAGGGHEQYF. The rearrangement joins TRBV6-2 or TRBV6-3 to TRBJ2-7; TRBD1 aligns across 8 bases. Germline values: CDR1 MNHEY, CDR2 SVGEGT. V was pared by 2 bases and J by 5 bases, with 5 bases of the junction left unmatched. The CDR3 runs 14 residues.

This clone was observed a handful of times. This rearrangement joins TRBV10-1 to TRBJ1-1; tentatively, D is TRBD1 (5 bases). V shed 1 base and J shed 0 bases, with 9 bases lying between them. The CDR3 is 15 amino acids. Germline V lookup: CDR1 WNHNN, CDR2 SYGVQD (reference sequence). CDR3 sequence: CASSELDTLNTEAFF. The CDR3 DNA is TGCGCCAGCAGTGAGTTGGACACCCTGAACACTGAAGCTTTCTTT.

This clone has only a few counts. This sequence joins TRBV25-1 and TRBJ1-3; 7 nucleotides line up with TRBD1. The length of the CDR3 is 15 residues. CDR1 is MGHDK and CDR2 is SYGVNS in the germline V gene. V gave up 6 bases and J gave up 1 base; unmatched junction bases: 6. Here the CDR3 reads CASSPPTGSGNTIYF. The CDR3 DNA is TGTGCCAGCAGCCCGCCGACAGGGTCTGGAAACACCATATATTTT.

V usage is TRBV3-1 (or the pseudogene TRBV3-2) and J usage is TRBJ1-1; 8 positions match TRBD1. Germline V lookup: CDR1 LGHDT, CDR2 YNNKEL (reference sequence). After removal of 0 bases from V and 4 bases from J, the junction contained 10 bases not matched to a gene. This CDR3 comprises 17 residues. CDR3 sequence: CASSQDRAGGGFTEAFF. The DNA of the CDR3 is TGTGCCAGCAGCCAAGATAGGGCAGGGGGCGGCTTCACTGAAGCTTTCTTT.

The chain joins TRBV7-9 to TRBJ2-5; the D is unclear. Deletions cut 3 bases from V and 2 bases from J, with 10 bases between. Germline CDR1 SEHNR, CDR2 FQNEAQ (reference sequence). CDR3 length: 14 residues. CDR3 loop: CASSLLVSQETQYF. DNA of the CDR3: TGTGCCAGCAGCTTGCTGGTTTCTCAAGAGACCCAGTACTTC.

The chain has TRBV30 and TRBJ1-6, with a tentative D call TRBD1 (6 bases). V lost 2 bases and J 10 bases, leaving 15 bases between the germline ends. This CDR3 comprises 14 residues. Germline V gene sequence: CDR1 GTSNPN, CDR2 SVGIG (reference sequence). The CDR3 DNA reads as TGTGCCTGGAGTCCACAGGGTGGAGGCTCACCCCTCCACTTT. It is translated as CAWSPQGGGSPLHF.

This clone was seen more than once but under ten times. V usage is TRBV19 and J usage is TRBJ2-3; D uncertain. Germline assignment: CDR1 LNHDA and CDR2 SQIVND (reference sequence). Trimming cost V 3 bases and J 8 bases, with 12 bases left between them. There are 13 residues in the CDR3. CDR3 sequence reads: CASSIGFIATQYF. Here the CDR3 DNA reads TGTGCCAGTAGTATCGGATTCATAGCTACGCAGTATTTT.

In DNA, the CDR3 is TGTGCCAGCAGCCCTAGTTTCGGGGGGGAGTACGAGCAGTACTTC. As protein: CASSPSFGGEYEQYF. The V call is TRBV7-2, the J call TRBJ2-7; TRBD2 matches 8 bases. This CDR3 is built from 15 residues. Germline CDR1 and CDR2: SGHTA and FQGNSA. The V and J ends lost 5 bases and 4 bases, in that order; junction bases with no gene match: 10. Full variable domain (missing parts from reference TRBV7-2 and TRBJ2-7): GAGVSQSPSNKVTEKGKDVELRCDPISGHTALYWYRQSLGQGLEFLIYFQGNSAPDKSGLPSDRFSAERTGGSVSTLTIQRTQQEDSAVYLCASSPSFGGEYEQYFGPGTRLTVT.

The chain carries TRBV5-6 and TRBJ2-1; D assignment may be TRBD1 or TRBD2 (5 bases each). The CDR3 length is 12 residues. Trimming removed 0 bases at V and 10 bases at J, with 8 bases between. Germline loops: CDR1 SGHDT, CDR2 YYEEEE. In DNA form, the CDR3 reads TGTGCCAGCAGCTTGGGGGGACCGGAGCAGTTCTTC. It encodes CASSLGGPEQFF.

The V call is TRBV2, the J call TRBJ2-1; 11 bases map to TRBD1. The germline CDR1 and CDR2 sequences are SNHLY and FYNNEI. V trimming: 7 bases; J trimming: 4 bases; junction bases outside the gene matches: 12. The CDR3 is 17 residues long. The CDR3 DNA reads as TGTGCCAGCAACCCGGTGGGGACAGGGGGGGCTTACAATGAGCAGTTCTTC. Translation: CASNPVGTGGAYNEQFF.

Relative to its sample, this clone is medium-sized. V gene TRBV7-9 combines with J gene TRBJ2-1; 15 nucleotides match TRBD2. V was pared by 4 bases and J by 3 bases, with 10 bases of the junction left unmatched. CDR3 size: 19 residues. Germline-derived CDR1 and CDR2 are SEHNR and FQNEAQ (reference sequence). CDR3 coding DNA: TGTGCCAGCAGCTCGACCGGGACTAGCGGGGGGACCTACTACAATGAGCAGTTCTTC. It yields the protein CASSSTGTSGGTYYNEQFF.

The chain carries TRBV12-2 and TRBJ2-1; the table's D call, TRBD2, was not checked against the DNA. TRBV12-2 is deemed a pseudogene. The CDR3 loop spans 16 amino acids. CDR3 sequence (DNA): TGTGCAAGTCGCTTAGGCCTAGCGGAGCGTTACAATGAGCAGTTCTTC. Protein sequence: CASRLGLAERYNEQFF.

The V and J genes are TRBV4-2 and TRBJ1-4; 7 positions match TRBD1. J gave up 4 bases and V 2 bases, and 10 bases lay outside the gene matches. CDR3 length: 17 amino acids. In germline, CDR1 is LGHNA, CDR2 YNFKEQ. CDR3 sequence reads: CASSQSWSGTVNEKLFF. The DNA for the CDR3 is TGTGCCAGCAGCCAATCGTGGTCCGGGACAGTTAATGAAAAACTGTTTTTT.

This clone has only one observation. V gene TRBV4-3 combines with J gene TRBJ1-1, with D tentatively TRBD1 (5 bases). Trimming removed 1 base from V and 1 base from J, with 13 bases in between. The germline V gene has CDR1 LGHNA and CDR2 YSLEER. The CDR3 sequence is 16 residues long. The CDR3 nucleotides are TGCGCCAGCAGCCAAGTAAGAGGGGATAGGAACACTGAAGCTTTCTTT. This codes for CASSQVRGDRNTEAFF.

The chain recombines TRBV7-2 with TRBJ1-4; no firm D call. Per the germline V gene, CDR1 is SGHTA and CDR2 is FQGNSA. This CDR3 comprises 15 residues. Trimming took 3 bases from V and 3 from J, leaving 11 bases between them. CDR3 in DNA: TGTGCCAGCAGCTTGGGCGGCGAATCTAATGAAAAACTGTTTTTT. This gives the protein CASSLGGESNEKLFF.

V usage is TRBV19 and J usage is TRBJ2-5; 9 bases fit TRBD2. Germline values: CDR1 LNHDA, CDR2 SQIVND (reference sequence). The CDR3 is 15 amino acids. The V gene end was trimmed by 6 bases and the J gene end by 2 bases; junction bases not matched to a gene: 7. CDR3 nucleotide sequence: TGTGCCAGTAGGAGGACTAGCGCCTCTCAAGAGACCCAGTACTTC. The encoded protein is CASRRTSASQETQYF.

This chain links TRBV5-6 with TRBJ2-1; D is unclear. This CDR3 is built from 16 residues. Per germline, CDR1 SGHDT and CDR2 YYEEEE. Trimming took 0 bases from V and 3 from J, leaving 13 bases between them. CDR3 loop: CASSLGGPLLYNEQFF. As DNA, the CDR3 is TGTGCCAGCAGCTTGGGAGGTCCCCTCCTCTACAATGAGCAGTTCTTC.